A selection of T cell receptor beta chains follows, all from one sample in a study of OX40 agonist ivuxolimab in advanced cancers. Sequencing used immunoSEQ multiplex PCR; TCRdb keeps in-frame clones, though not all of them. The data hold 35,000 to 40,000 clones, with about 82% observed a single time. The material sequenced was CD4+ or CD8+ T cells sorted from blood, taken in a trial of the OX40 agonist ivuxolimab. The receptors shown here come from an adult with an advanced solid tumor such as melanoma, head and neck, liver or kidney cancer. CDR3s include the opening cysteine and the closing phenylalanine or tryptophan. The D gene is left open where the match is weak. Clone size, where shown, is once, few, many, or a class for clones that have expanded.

CAWSVLEQGRGAFF | TGTGCCTGGAGTGTATTAGAACAGGGGAGAGGAGCTTTCTTT | TRBV30 | few | TRBD1 | TRBJ1-1
CASSQASGVTYEQYF | TGTGCCAGCAGCCAAGCTAGCGGGGTTACCTACGAGCAGTACTTC | TRBV14 | NA | TRBD2 | TRBJ2-7
CASSVGLAGGPGDTQYF | TGTGCCAGCAGTGTGGGACTAGCGGGGGGGCCGGGAGATACGCAGTATTTT | TRBV6-1 | NA | TRBD2 | TRBJ2-3
CASRGDGGNEKLFF | TGTGCCAGCAGAGGGGATGGGGGGAATGAAAAACTGTTTTTT | TRBV27 | NA | NA | TRBJ1-4
CASSLAPGKETQYF | TGTGCCAGCAGCTTGGCCCCAGGGAAAGAGACCCAGTACTTC | TRBV5-5 | NA | NA | TRBJ2-5
CASSKGLTDHSNTGELFF | TGTGCCAGCAGCAAAGGGCTTACAGACCACTCGAACACCGGGGAGCTGTTTTTT | TRBV21-1 | NA | NA | TRBJ2-2
CASSQTGLEGTEAFF | TGCGCCAGCAGCCAAACCGGGTTGGAGGGGACTGAAGCTTTCTTT | TRBV5-1 | NA | NA | TRBJ1-1
CASSPARDRFLGTEAFF | TGTGCCAGCAGCCCAGCCCGGGACAGGTTTCTCGGGACTGAAGCTTTCTTT | TRBV11-1 | NA | TRBD1 | TRBJ1-1
CASSRGYGDGETQYF | TGTGCCAGCAGCAGGGGGTACGGGGACGGGGAGACCCAGTACTTC | TRBV7-9 | NA | NA | TRBJ2-5
CAWSAEYEQYF | TGTGCCTGGAGTGCTGAGTACGAGCAGTACTTC | TRBV30 | NA | NA | TRBJ2-7